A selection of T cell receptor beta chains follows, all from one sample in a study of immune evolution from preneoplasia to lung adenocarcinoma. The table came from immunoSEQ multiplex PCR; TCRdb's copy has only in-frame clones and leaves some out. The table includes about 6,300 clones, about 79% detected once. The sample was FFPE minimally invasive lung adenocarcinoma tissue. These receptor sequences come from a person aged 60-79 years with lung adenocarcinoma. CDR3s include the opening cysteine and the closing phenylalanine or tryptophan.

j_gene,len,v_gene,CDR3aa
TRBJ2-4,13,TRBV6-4,CASSPLAGGPQYF
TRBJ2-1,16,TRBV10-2,CASIPVRQGRNNEQFF
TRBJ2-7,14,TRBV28,CASSLLTGRGLQYF
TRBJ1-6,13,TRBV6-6,CASSLGRSSPLHF
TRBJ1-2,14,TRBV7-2,CASSLRNPNYGYTF
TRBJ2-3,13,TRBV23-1,CASSQSGTDTQYF
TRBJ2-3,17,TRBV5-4,CASSPSFSARGSDTQYF
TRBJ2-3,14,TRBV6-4,CASSETGATDTQYF
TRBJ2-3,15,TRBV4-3,CASSQSAGGANTQYF
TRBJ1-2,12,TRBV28,CASSSAVYGYTF
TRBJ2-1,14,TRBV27,CASSLLAGAREQFF
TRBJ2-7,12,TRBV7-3,CASSPKPREQYF
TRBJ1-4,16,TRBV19,CASTMSPGYLGEKLFF
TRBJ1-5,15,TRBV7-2,CASSPLTGTNQPQHF
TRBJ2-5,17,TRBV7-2,CASSLVLAGGRTETQYF
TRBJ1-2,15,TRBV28,CASSLRGSHDYGYTF
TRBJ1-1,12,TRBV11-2,CASNYVGTEAFF
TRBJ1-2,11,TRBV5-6,CASSSPYGYTF
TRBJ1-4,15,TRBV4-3,CASSQSDRLREKLFF
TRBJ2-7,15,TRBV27,CASSPSGSSGNEQYF
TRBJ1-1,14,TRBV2,CASSEALGGIRAFF
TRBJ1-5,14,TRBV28,CASSSGAGGQPQHF
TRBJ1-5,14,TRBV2,CASSLSTPNQPQHF
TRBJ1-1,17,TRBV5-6,CASSLDAVSPRNTEAFF
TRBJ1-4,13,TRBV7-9,CASSPDFNEKLFF
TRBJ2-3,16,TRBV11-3,CASSPRLAGRVDTQYF
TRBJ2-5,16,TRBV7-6,CASSLGQGGFQETQYF
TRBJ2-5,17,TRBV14,CASSPPGGSGRGETQYF
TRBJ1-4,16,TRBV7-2,CASSLEVTGLGEKLFF
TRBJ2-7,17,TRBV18,CASSPLPSGGLNYEQYF
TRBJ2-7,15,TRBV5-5,CASSLAGGTPYEQYF
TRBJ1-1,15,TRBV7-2,CASSPGDRGLPVAFF
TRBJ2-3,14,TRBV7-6,CASSLAVSTHTQYF
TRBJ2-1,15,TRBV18,CASSPRVRVSNEQFF
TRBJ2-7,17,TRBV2,CASVRTLGTSVTYEQYF